Below are 15 T cell receptor beta chains sequenced from a single sample in a study of beta chain features in type 1 diabetes. Notes on the study in general: Moderate yet significant TCRB CDR3 shortening was seen in Type 1 diabetes patients in all four CD4+ subsets.

Their specific antigens are unknown. The whole isolated RNA underwent reverse transcription, so sequencing captured expressed TCRB transcripts. Method: immunoSEQ multiplex PCR; TCRdb's copy keeps in-frame clones and lacks some. Of 600,000 or so clones in the sample, approximately 13% are singletons; the top ten hold roughly 0.11%. What was sequenced was naive CD4+ T cells from blood. The receptor source for this set is a man aged 30-40 years with type 1 diabetes.

The chain is built from TRBV10-1 and TRBJ2-2; TRBD1 matches at 9 bases. The CDR3 is 16 residues long. Trimming took 6 bases from V and 1 from J; bases not matched to a gene: 6. The germline gives CDR1 WNHNN, CDR2 SYGVQD (reference sequence). In nucleotides, the CDR3 is TGCGCCAGCAGCGATAACAGGGGGCTGAACACCGGGGAGCTGTTTTTT. It is translated as CASSDNRGLNTGELFF.

The chain carries TRBV18 and TRBJ1-6; D call uncertain. V was cut by 1 base and J by 7 bases, with 8 bases left in between. This CDR3 has 14 residues. Germline lookup yields CDR1 KGHSH and CDR2 LQKENI. CDR3 protein: CASSPQVPNSPLHF. CDR3 DNA: TGTGCCAGCTCACCACAGGTGCCCAATTCACCCCTCCACTTT.

The chain joins TRBV29-1 to TRBJ2-7, with TRBD1 matching over 8 bases. The CDR3 sequence is 12 residues long. Germline V gene data show CDR1 as SQVTM and CDR2 as ANQGSEA. CDR3 coding DNA: TGCAACCGACAGGGGTGCTCCTACGAGCAGTACTTC. It codes for CNRQGCSYEQYF.

This clone occurred a few times. J is TRBJ2-2 and V is TRBV9; 8 bases are a match to TRBD1. In germline, CDR1 is SGDLS, CDR2 YYNGEE. V was pared by 4 bases and J by 1 base, with 15 bases of the junction left unmatched. The CDR3 is made up of 19 amino acids. The CDR3 nucleotides are TGTGCCAGCAGCCCCCGGACAGGGCATTCCCGCTTGAACACCGGGGAGCTGTTTTTT. Its protein product is CASSPRTGHSRLNTGELFF.

This chain uses TRBV4-2 with TRBJ1-4; D not certain. CDR3 length: 15 residues. V was clipped by 1 base and J by 7 bases, with 13 bases between them. Germline V CDR1 and CDR2: LGHNA, YNFKEQ. CDR3 sequence: CASSQGSGPAEKLFF. For the CDR3, the DNA is TGTGCCAGCAGCCAAGGTTCCGGGCCCGCTGAAAAACTGTTTTTT.

The chain uses TRBV18 and TRBJ2-7; D remains ambiguous. V shed 6 bases and J shed 0 bases, with 6 bases lying between them. Germline V gene lookup returns CDR1 KGHSH and CDR2 LQKENI. The CDR3 contains 12 residues. The CDR3 DNA sequence: TGTGCCAGCTCCTGGGACTCCTACGAGCAGTACTTC. This codes for CASSWDSYEQYF.

V is TRBV18 and J is TRBJ2-1; the D gene is possibly TRBD2 (7 bases). Looked up from germline, CDR1 is KGHSH and CDR2 is LQKENI. The CDR3 totals 16 residues. The ends were cut back, 0 bases at V and 4 bases at J, with 13 bases in the middle. DNA for the CDR3: TGTGCCAGCTCACCACCGTTGGGGGGGCCATACAATGAGCAGTTCTTC. Amino acid sequence: CASSPPLGGPYNEQFF.

The chain employs TRBV27 and TRBJ2-7; TRBD1 matches at 12 bases. Unmatched junction bases numbered 12, after V lost 4 bases and J lost 11 bases. CDR1 is MNHEY and CDR2 is SMNVEV in the germline V gene (reference sequence). The CDR3 consists of 15 residues. The CDR3 loop reads CASSSLGTGGEAKYF. CDR3 nucleotides: TGTGCCAGCAGTTCCTTAGGGACAGGGGGCGAGGCGAAGTACTTC.

The table lists this clone with a few counts. The gene calls are TRBV19 and TRBJ2-6; 8 positions match TRBD1. Germline-derived CDR1 and CDR2 are LNHDA and SQIVND (reference sequence). Trimming cost V 5 bases and J 4 bases; bases outside gene matches: 7. The CDR3 consists of 16 residues. The CDR3 nucleotides are TGTGCCAGTAGTCCGGACAGGGTGCGCGGGGCCAACGTCCTGACTTTC. Residues: CASSPDRVRGANVLTF.

This clone has a handful of counts. The rearrangement uses TRBV29-1 and TRBJ2-7; the match to TRBD1 covers 7 bases. CDR3 length: 12 amino acids. Trimming removed 4 bases from V and 4 bases from J; junction bases left unmatched: 4. CDR1 and CDR2 from the germline V gene are SQVTM and ANQGSEA. The CDR3 DNA sequence: TGCAGCGTTGTCCAGGGGGAGTACGAGCAGTACTTC. Amino acids: CSVVQGEYEQYF.

This clone appeared a few times. This CDR3 reads CASSRDGIKPQHF. The CDR3 DNA reads TGTGCCAGTAGTAGGGACGGTATCAAGCCCCAGCATTTT. The rearrangement uses TRBV19 and TRBJ1-5; D perhaps matches TRBD1 (5 bases). Between the trimmed V and J ends, which lost 4 bases and 8 bases, there was a span of 12 bases. This CDR3 is 13 amino acids long. Germline V gene sequence: CDR1 LNHDA, CDR2 SQIVND (reference sequence). Full variable domain (outside the CDR3, taken from reference TRBV19 and TRBJ1-5): DGGITQSPKYLFRKEGQNVTLSCEQNLNHDAMYWYRQDPGQGLRLIYYSQIVNDFQKGDIAEGYSVSREKKESFPLTVTSAQKNPTAFYLCASSRDGIKPQHFGDGTRLSIL.

The CDR3 DNA reads TGCAGCGCTAGTGGGCGGTCGAACACCGGGGAGCTGTTTTTT. Residues: CSASGRSNTGELFF. The chain has TRBV29-1 and TRBJ2-2; D uncertain. The CDR3 runs to 14 residues. Germline V gene data show CDR1 as SQVTM and CDR2 as ANQGSEA. V lost 7 bases and J lost 0, with 12 bases in between.

DNA for the CDR3: TGCGCCAGCAGCTTGGTCCCCCAGGATGGGGAGACCCAGTACTTC. It specifies CASSLVPQDGETQYF. The chain joins TRBV5-1 to TRBJ2-5; D uncertain. Germline V gene lookup returns CDR1 SGHRS and CDR2 YFSETQ. The CDR3 consists of 15 residues. Deletions cut 0 bases from V and 5 bases from J, with 14 bases between.

The sample holds a few counts of this clone. The chain carries TRBV19 and TRBJ2-5; the match to TRBD2 covers 12 bases. V was pared by 9 bases and J by 2 bases, with 7 bases of the junction left unmatched. The CDR3 is 15 amino acids. Germline V gene sequence: CDR1 LNHDA, CDR2 SQIVND (reference sequence). The CDR3, as DNA: TGTGCCAGCTCGGAGACTAGCGGGAGTCAAGAGACCCAGTACTTC. This encodes CASSETSGSQETQYF.

The CDR3 region is CAISDPRSGANVLTF. DNA of the CDR3: TGTGCCATCAGTGACCCTCGCTCTGGGGCCAACGTCCTGACTTTC. The chain carries TRBV10-3 and TRBJ2-6; no clear D. This CDR3 spans 15 amino acids. V shed 3 bases and J shed 0 bases, with 6 bases lying between them. Germline V gene sequence: CDR1 ENHRY, CDR2 SYGVKD.